At least ten counts were recorded for the clone carrying this T cell receptor (beta chain). Trimming took off 0 bases at V and 0 bases at J, with 12 bases between the two ends. CDR3 length: 16 residues. CDR1 is SGHDT and CDR2 is YYEEEE in the germline V gene. The data were taken from a study of tumor-infiltrating lymphocytes in oesophageal squamous cell carcinoma. TCRdb reprocessed the PCR reads via MiXCR and lists one record per CDR3 protein. This repertoire shows 20,000 or so distinct CDR3 sequences, around two fifths found once; its top ten account for about 39%. The genes are TRBV5-6 and TRBJ1-1; D unclear. The sequenced sample consisted of esophageal tumor tissue. This receptor was taken from a male donor with esophageal squamous cell carcinoma. CDR3 nucleotides: TGTGCCAGCAGCTTGGGTCGGAACACCTTGAACACTGAAGCTTTCTTT. This codes for CASSLGRNTLNTEAFF.